The source of this T cell receptor beta chain is a study of T cells in Graves' hyperthyroidism and ophthalmopathy. Looking at the study overall: Peripheral blood samples were taken at initial diagnosis, prior to any treatment.

This CDR3 region has 13 residues. The V end was cut by 6 bases, the J end by 7 bases, with 10 bases between. Thyroid ultrasound and orbital computed tomography, with clinical symptoms and serum thyroxine and TRAb, informed diagnoses. It was RNA transcripts that yielded the amplified TCR beta CDR3 regions. The primer set for the first-round RT-PCR of the TCR CDR3 was HTBI. Via MiXCR, TCRdb re-called the multiplex PCR reads, giving one row per CDR3 protein. The sample lists fewer than 750,000 distinct CDR3 sequences, around 15% occurring once. The chain links TRBV12-3 or TRBV12-4 to TRBJ1-6; D is unclear. The sequence was obtained from a woman aged 45-65 years with Graves' ophthalmopathy. What was sequenced was blood. In nucleotides, the CDR3 is TGTGCCAGCAGCGGAGGTAGAAATTCACCCCTCCACTTT. This sequence encodes CASSGGRNSPLHF.